The 15 T cell receptor beta chains below come from one sample, sequenced in a study of blood T cell repertoires in COVID-19. Sequenced by immunoSEQ multiplex PCR; TCRdb stores in-frame clones only, minus some. This table has approximately 140,000 clones, approximately 84% appearing once. The specimen was peripheral blood. The receptors shown here come from a woman over 75 with acute or convalescent COVID-19.

The V call is TRBV6-5, the J call TRBJ2-5; 7 bases fit TRBD2. CDR3 length: 13 amino acids. J was trimmed by 1 base and V by 8 bases; bases with no gene match: 4. Germline V CDR1 and CDR2: MNHEY, SVGAGI. CDR3 DNA sequence: TGTGCCAGCCTCGGGACTACCCAAGAGACCCAGTACTTC. Encoded protein: CASLGTTQETQYF.

V and J are TRBV18 and TRBJ1-1, with D possibly matching TRBD1 (6 bases). Germline CDR1 KGHSH, CDR2 LQKENI. Trimming took 3 bases from V and 0 from J, leaving 11 bases between them. The CDR3 has 15 amino acids. The CDR3 loop is CASSPETGLNTEAFF. The CDR3 nucleotides read TGTGCCAGCTCACCCGAGACAGGCCTGAACACTGAAGCTTTCTTT.

In nucleotides, the CDR3 is TGTGCCAGCAGTTACGCCGTTGACAGGGCTATAGGGGAGCAGTACTTC. It is translated as CASSYAVDRAIGEQYF. The V gene is TRBV6-2 or TRBV6-3, the J gene TRBJ2-7; 7 nucleotides agree with TRBD1. Germline trimming cut 2 bases from V and 7 bases from J; bases unmatched to any gene: 14. Germline values: CDR1 MNHEY, CDR2 SVGEGT. The CDR3 is made up of 16 amino acids.

The rearrangement uses TRBV6-5 and TRBJ2-1; D unresolved. The CDR3 is 15 residues long. CDR1 and CDR2 from the germline V gene are MNHEY and SVGAGI. Trimming cost V 5 bases and J 0 bases, with 11 bases left between them. This CDR3 is CASSSLTSSYNEQFF. The DNA of the CDR3 is TGTGCCAGCAGTAGCTTGACTTCCTCCTACAATGAGCAGTTCTTC.

In its sample, this clone was seen once. The genes are TRBV4-1 and TRBJ1-2, with 10 bases fitting TRBD1. V lost 3 bases to trimming and J lost 4 bases; unmatched junction nucleotides: 2. CDR1 and CDR2 (germline): MGHRA, YSYEKL. The CDR3 length is 14 residues. The CDR3 sequence: CASSQRTGGYGYTF. CDR3 in DNA: TGCGCCAGCAGCCAGCGGACAGGGGGCTATGGCTACACCTTC.

The chain has TRBV5-5 and TRBJ1-5; D may be TRBD1 (5 bases). Trimming stripped 3 bases from V and 4 bases from J, with 11 bases between. The germline gives CDR1 SGHKS, CDR2 YYEKEE (reference sequence). The CDR3 contains 14 residues. The CDR3 is CASSWGLTNQPQHF. CDR3 DNA sequence: TGTGCCAGCAGCTGGGGACTGACTAATCAGCCCCAGCATTTT.

This rearrangement joins TRBV5-4 to TRBJ2-1; 7 bases map to TRBD1. Germline V gene sequence: CDR1 SGHNT, CDR2 YYREEE (reference sequence). The CDR3 covers 13 residues. The junction had 7 bases not matched to a gene; V was cut back by 6 bases and J by 7 bases. The DNA of the CDR3 is TGTGCCAGCACCCAGGGACAGAAGAATGAGCAGTTCTTC. Encoded protein: CASTQGQKNEQFF.

CDR3 coding DNA: TGTGCCAGCAGCTTTCAACAGGACACTGAAGCTTTCTTT. Translation: CASSFQQDTEAFF. This chain joins TRBV7-6 and TRBJ1-1; TRBD1 might be the D (5 bases). V dropped 3 bases and J dropped 3 bases, with 8 bases sitting between them. CDR1 and CDR2 from the germline V gene are SGHVS and FNYEAQ. The CDR3 extends over 13 amino acids.

This chain connects TRBV5-1 to TRBJ1-2; 7 nucleotides align to TRBD1. This CDR3 is 13 amino acids long. V lost 8 bases, J lost 0 bases, and 4 bases stayed unmatched. CDR1 is SGHRS, CDR2 YFSETQ, per germline. CDR3: CASGDSPNYGYTF. The CDR3 DNA sequence: TGCGCCAGTGGGGACAGTCCTAACTATGGCTACACCTTC.

The genes are TRBV7-2 and TRBJ2-2, with unresolved D. This CDR3 is 14 amino acids long. V was shortened by 1 base and J by 2 bases, with 5 bases between the two germline ends. Per the germline V gene, CDR1 is SGHTA and CDR2 is FQGNSA. The chain's CDR3 is CASSLVHNTGELFF. In DNA form, the CDR3 reads TGTGCCAGCAGCTTAGTCCATAACACCGGGGAGCTGTTTTTT.

This rearrangement joins TRBV7-2 to TRBJ1-1, with 11 bases identical to TRBD1. V trimming: 4 bases; J trimming: 5 bases; junction bases outside the gene matches: 6. This CDR3 has 15 amino acids. The germline gives CDR1 SGHTA, CDR2 FQGNSA. In nucleotides, the CDR3 is TGTGCCAGCAGCTGGGCGGGACAGGGGGGAACTGAAGCTTTCTTT. As protein: CASSWAGQGGTEAFF.

The chain couples TRBV5-1 to TRBJ2-3; no reliable D call. From germline, CDR1 is SGHRS and CDR2 YFSETQ. The CDR3 totals 16 residues. V lost 0 bases and J 0 bases, leaving 11 bases between the germline ends. As DNA, the CDR3 is TGCGCCAGCAGCTTGGGTTTGCGAGCGAGCACAGATACGCAGTATTTT. It specifies CASSLGLRASTDTQYF.

The CDR3 DNA reads as TGTGCCAGCAGCGCGACTTTTGAAGCTTACAATGAGCAGTTCTTC. Protein: CASSATFEAYNEQFF. V is TRBV9 and J is TRBJ2-1; no clear D gene. Germline V gene sequence: CDR1 SGDLS, CDR2 YYNGEE. CDR3 length equals 15 residues. V lost 3 bases and J lost 4, with 14 bases in between.

The CDR3 region has the DNA TGTGCCAGCAGCCCAAGAAGGACAAACTATGGCTACACCTTC. This translates into CASSPRRTNYGYTF. This rearrangement joins TRBV7-2 to TRBJ1-2; D perhaps matches TRBD1 (5 bases). The CDR3 has 14 residues. The V and J ends lost 5 bases and 2 bases respectively, with 12 bases between them. Germline V CDR1 and CDR2: SGHTA, FQGNSA.

The chain couples TRBV25-1 to TRBJ1-2; possible D gene TRBD1, 5 bases. Germline CDR1 reads MGHDK; CDR2 reads SYGVNS. The V gene lost 3 bases and the J gene lost 6 bases, with 20 bases spanning the gap. This CDR3 comprises 16 residues. This CDR3 is CASSDRTRPGQDGYTF. The CDR3 region has the DNA TGTGCCAGCAGTGACCGAACCCGACCAGGGCAGGATGGCTACACCTTC.